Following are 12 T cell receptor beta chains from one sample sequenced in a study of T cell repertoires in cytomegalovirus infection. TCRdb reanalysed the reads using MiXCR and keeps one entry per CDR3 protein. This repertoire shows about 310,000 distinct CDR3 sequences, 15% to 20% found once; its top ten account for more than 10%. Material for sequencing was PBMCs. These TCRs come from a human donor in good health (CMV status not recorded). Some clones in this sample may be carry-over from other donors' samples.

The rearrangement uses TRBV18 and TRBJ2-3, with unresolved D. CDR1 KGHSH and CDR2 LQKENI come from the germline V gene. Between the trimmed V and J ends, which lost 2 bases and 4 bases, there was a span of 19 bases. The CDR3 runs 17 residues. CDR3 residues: CASSPNLRTLVPDTQYF. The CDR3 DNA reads TGTGCCAGCTCACCAAATTTGCGAACCTTGGTCCCAGATACGCAGTATTTT.

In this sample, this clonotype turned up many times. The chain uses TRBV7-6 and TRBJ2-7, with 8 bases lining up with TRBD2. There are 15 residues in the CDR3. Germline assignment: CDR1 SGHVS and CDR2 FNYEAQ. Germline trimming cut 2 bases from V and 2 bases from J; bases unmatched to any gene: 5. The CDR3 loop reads CASSLLAGGAYEQYF. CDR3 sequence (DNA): TGTGCCAGCAGCTTATTGGCGGGGGGTGCCTACGAGCAGTACTTC.

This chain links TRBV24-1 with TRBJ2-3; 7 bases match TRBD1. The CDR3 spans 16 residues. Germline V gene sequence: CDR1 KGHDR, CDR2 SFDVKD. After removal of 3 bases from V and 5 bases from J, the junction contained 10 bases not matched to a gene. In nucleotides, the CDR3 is TGTGCCACCAGTGATGGAAACAGGGGAAGGGGAGATACGCAGTATTTT. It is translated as CATSDGNRGRGDTQYF.

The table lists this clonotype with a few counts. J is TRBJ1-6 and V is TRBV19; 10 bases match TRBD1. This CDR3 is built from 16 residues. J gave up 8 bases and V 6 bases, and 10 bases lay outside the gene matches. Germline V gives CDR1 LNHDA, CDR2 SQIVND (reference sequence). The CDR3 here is CASSPNPGQGYSPLHF. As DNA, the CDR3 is TGTGCCAGTAGCCCAAACCCGGGACAGGGGTATTCACCCCTCCACTTT. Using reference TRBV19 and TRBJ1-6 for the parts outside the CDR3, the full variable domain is DGGITQSPKYLFRKEGQNVTLSCEQNLNHDAMYWYRQDPGQGLRLIYYSQIVNDFQKGDIAEGYSVSREKKESFPLTVTSAQKNPTAFYLCASSPNPGQGYSPLHFGNGTRLTVT.

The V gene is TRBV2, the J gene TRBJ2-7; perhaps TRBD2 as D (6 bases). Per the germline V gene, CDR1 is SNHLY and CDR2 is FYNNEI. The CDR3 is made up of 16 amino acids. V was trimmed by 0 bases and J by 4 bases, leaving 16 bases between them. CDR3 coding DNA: TGTGCCAGCAGTGAAGCATCTGGAGGGGATCGTTACGAGCAGTACTTC. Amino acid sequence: CASSEASGGDRYEQYF.

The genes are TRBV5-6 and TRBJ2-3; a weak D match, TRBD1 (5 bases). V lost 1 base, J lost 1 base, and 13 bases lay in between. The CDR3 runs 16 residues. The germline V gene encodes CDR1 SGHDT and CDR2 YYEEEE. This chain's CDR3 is CASSLPDRPGTDTQYF. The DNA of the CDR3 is TGTGCCAGCAGCTTGCCCGACAGACCCGGCACAGATACGCAGTATTTT.

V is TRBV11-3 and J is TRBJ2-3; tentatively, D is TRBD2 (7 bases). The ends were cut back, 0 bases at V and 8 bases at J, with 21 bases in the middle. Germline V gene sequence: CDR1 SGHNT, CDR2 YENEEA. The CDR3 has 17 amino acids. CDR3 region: CASSLDLTGGWQGTQYF. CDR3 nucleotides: TGTGCCAGCAGCTTAGATCTAACGGGGGGCTGGCAAGGTACGCAGTATTTT. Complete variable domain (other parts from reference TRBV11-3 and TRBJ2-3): EAGVVQSPRYKIIEKKQPVAFWCNPISGHNTLYWYLQNLGQGPELLIRYENEEAVDDSQLPKDRFSAERLKGVDSTLKIQPAELGDSAVYLCASSLDLTGGWQGTQYFGPGTRLTVL.

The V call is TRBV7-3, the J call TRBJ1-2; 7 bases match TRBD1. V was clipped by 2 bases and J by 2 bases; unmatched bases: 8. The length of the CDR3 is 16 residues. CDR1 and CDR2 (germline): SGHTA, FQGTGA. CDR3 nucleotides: TGTGCCAGCAGCTTAGCCCAACAGGGGACCAACTATGGCTACACCTTC. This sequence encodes CASSLAQQGTNYGYTF. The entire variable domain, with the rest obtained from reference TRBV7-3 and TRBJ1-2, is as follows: GAGVSQTPSNKVTEKGKYVELRCDPISGHTALYWYRQSLGQGPEFLIYFQGTGAADDSGLPNDRFFAVRPEGSVSTLKIQRTERGDSAVYLCASSLAQQGTNYGYTFGSGTRLTVV.

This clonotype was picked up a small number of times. The DNA of the CDR3 is TGTGCCAGCAGTGGGAGGGGTTTAGGGGTAAACACTGAAGCTTTCTTT. The encoded protein is CASSGRGLGVNTEAFF. The chain employs TRBV25-1 and TRBJ1-1; a possible D gene is TRBD1 (5 bases). This CDR3 region has 16 residues. CDR1 and CDR2 from the germline V gene are MGHDK and SYGVNS. The V end was cut by 4 bases, the J end by 2 bases, with 17 bases between.

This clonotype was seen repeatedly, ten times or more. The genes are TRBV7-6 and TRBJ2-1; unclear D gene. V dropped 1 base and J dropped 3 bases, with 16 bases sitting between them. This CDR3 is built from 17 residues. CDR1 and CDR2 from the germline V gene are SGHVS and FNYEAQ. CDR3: CASSLGTSDLFYNEQFF. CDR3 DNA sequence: TGTGCCAGCAGCTTAGGGACGTCGGATCTCTTCTACAATGAGCAGTTCTTC.

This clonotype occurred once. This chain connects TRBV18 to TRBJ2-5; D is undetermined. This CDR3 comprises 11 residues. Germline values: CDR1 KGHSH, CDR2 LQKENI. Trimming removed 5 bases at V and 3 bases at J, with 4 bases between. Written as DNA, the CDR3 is TGTGCCAGCTCAATGGAAGAGACCCAGTACTTC. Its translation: CASSMEETQYF.

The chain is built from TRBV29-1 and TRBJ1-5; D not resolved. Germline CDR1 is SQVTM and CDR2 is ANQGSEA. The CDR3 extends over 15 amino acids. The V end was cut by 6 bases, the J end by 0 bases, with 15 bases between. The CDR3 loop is CSVSMTSDSNQPQHF. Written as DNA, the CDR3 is TGCAGCGTATCGATGACGTCCGATAGCAATCAGCCCCAGCATTTT.